This T cell receptor (beta chain) was documented in a study of cytomegalovirus exposure and HLA in healthy donors. Regarding the study as a whole: The study carried out a later analysis of TCR beta sequences. It associated some 15,000 of them with specific HLA alleles at a false discovery rate of 0.05. In an earlier analysis, most TCR beta V segments were productive about 87% or about 30% of the time. TCR beta sequences reportedly predicted most subjects' HLA-A and HLA-B alleles accurately.

Comments on this clone: Its antigen is not known.

PCR primers comprised 60 Vbeta and 13 Jbeta primers. Only in-frame clones appear in the TCRdb table, and some are missing; sequencing was by immunoSEQ multiplex PCR. The sample includes some 190,000 clones, roughly 87% of them seen just once. The ends lost 5 bases at V and 3 bases at J; junction bases unmatched: 6. The V gene's germline CDR1 is SGHVS and CDR2 FNYEAQ. The CDR3 contains 14 residues. The source is a man in his forties in good health and CMV-seronegative. The chain employs TRBV7-6 and TRBJ2-7; 8 nucleotides align to TRBD1. Material for sequencing was PBMCs. The DNA of the CDR3 is TGTGCCAGCAGCCGACAGGGGTCTGACTACGAGCAGTACTTC. Translation: CASSRQGSDYEQYF.